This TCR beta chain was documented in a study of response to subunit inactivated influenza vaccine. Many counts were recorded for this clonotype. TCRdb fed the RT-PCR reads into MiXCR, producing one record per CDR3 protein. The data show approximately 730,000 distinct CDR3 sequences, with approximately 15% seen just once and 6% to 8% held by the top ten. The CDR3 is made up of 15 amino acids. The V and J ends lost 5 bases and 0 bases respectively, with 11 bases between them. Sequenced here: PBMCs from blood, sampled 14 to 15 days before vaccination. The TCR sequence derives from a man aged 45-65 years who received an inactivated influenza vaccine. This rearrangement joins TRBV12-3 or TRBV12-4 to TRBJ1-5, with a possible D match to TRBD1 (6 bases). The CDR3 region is CASSLTGNSNQPQHF. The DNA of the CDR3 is TGTGCCAGCAGTCTTACAGGGAATAGCAATCAGCCCCAGCATTTT.